Shown below are 16 T cell receptor beta chains from a single sample sequenced in a study of response to subunit inactivated influenza vaccine. One entry per CDR3 protein, called by TCRdb with MiXCR from the RT-PCR reads. This sample has about 540,000 distinct CDR3 sequences, with roughly 25% found just once. The sample was also reused in another study, on T cells expressing NK-cell markers. As reported in that work: The cDNA for TCR beta came from 5'RACE template switching with UMIs.

The specimen comprised CD4+ T cells sorted from PBMCs, sampled less than 13 days after vaccination. These receptor sequences come from a man between 45 and 60 years old who received an inactivated influenza vaccine.

The rearrangement links TRBV4-3 to TRBJ2-4; 14 nucleotides align to TRBD2. The CDR3 has 19 amino acids. Germline trimming cut 2 bases from V and 6 bases from J; bases unmatched to any gene: 12. The germline V gene encodes CDR1 LGHNA and CDR2 YSLEER. The CDR3 spells CASSQRWGLAGEGGNIQYF. CDR3 nucleotide sequence: TGCGCCAGCAGCCAACGATGGGGACTAGCGGGAGAAGGGGGAAACATTCAGTACTTC.

The gene calls are TRBV30 and TRBJ2-5; 9 nucleotides line up with TRBD2. V shed 1 base and J 5 bases; nucleotides not matched to a gene: 5. The germline V gene encodes CDR1 GTSNPN and CDR2 SVGIG (reference sequence). The CDR3 sequence is 14 residues long. In nucleotides, the CDR3 is TGTGCCTGGAGTGGTGGCGGGGGGGTCGAGACCCAGTACTTC. Its protein is CAWSGGGGVETQYF.

V and J are TRBV7-9 and TRBJ2-5; 7 bases fit TRBD1. CDR3 length equals 14 residues. V dropped 6 bases and J dropped 1; count of bases not matched to a gene: 5. Germline V gene lookup returns CDR1 SEHNR and CDR2 FQNEAQ (reference sequence). CDR3 sequence reads: CASRLTGPQETQYF. CDR3 nucleotides: TGTGCCAGCAGACTGACAGGGCCCCAAGAGACCCAGTACTTC.

This rearrangement joins TRBV12-3 or TRBV12-4 to TRBJ1-6; possible D gene TRBD1, 6 bases. The CDR3 covers 14 residues. V was shortened by 5 bases and J by 10 bases, with 15 bases between the two germline ends. The CDR3 bases are TGTGCCAGCAGTCCAGGGGCAGGGAACTCACCCCTCCACTTT. It codes for CASSPGAGNSPLHF.

This clonotype has a handful of counts. The V gene is TRBV12-3 or TRBV12-4, the J gene TRBJ1-3; 10 bases map to TRBD1. The length of the CDR3 is 16 residues. V was clipped by 6 bases and J by 4 bases; unmatched bases: 9. This CDR3 is CASSLLTGGGGNTIYF. CDR3 in DNA: TGTGCCAGCAGCCTGCTGACAGGGGGCGGAGGAAACACCATATATTTT.

The V gene is TRBV20-1, the J gene TRBJ2-1; 7 bases are shared with TRBD1. CDR1 is DFQATT, CDR2 SNEGSKA, per germline (reference sequence). The CDR3 has 13 amino acids. The trim removed 3 bases at V and 11 bases at J, leaving 10 bases unmatched. CDR3 sequence reads: CSARRTRTGQQFF. CDR3 in DNA: TGCAGTGCTAGGAGAACCCGGACAGGCCAGCAGTTCTTC.

The gene calls are TRBV12-3 or TRBV12-4 and TRBJ1-5; perhaps TRBD1 as D (5 bases). The CDR3 has 18 amino acids. V lost 0 bases and J 2 bases, leaving 17 bases between the germline ends. The CDR3 DNA is TGTGCCAGCAGTTTAGCGCTAGGGGCCGCAATCGGCAATCAGCCCCAGCATTTT. This gives the protein CASSLALGAAIGNQPQHF.

This chain connects TRBV6-4 to TRBJ2-1, with 8 nucleotides matching TRBD2. Germline lookup yields CDR1 MRHNA and CDR2 SNTAGT. This CDR3 has 15 residues. The ends lost 6 bases at V and 8 bases at J; junction bases unmatched: 12. The CDR3: CASSPSGGVGYEQFF. For the CDR3, the DNA is TGTGCCAGCAGCCCAAGCGGGGGCGTGGGCTATGAGCAGTTCTTC.

The chain links TRBV21-1 to TRBJ2-2; TRBD1 was called by the table and not checked on the DNA. TRBV21-1 is a listed pseudogene. This CDR3 is built from 17 residues. The CDR3: CASSLDRTESRGGELFF. CDR3 bases: TGTGCCAGCAGCCTCGACAGGACGGAGAGTCGCGGCGGGGAGCTGTTTTTT.

There are many counts of this clonotype. J is TRBJ1-1 and V is TRBV6-2 or TRBV6-3; TRBD1 agrees at 7 bases. The ends lost 1 base at V and 4 bases at J; junction bases unmatched: 9. Germline values: CDR1 MNHEY, CDR2 SVGEGT. There are 16 residues in the CDR3. The CDR3 region has the DNA TGTGCCAGCAGTTACTTTAAGGGGGCGTTGGGCACTGAAGCTTTCTTT. This translates into CASSYFKGALGTEAFF.

In this sample, this clonotype turned up a few times. The V call is TRBV29-1, the J call TRBJ1-2; 7 nucleotides line up with TRBD1. The CDR3 extends over 12 amino acids. V trimming: 7 bases; J trimming: 2 bases; junction bases outside the gene matches: 4. Germline V gene lookup returns CDR1 SQVTM and CDR2 ANQGSEA. CDR3 in amino acids: CSAEGQNYGYTF. The CDR3 DNA sequence: TGCAGCGCCGAGGGACAGAACTATGGCTACACCTTC.

DNA for the CDR3: TGCGCCAGCAGCTTCAGAGATACCGGGGAGCTGTTTTTT. This translates into CASSFRDTGELFF. This rearrangement joins TRBV5-1 to TRBJ2-2; the D is unclear. CDR3 size: 13 residues. Germline-derived CDR1 and CDR2 are SGHRS and YFSETQ. V gave up 2 bases and J gave up 5 bases, with 7 bases separating them.

V and J are TRBV20-1 and TRBJ1-5; 7 nucleotides line up with TRBD1. The CDR3 loop spans 13 amino acids. V lost 8 bases and J lost 3; bases outside the gene matches: 7. CDR1 is DFQATT and CDR2 is SNEGSKA in the germline V gene (reference sequence). CDR3 sequence (DNA): TGCAGTTGTGGGACAGAATTCAATCAGCCCCAGCATTTT. It translates to CSCGTEFNQPQHF.

This clonotype was counted only a few times. The rearrangement uses TRBV5-1 and TRBJ2-3, with 7 nucleotides matching TRBD1. V was clipped by 4 bases and J by 4 bases; unmatched bases: 6. Germline CDR1 and CDR2: SGHRS and YFSETQ. The CDR3 runs 14 residues. CDR3: CASSPEDRSDTQYF. The CDR3 bases are TGCGCCAGCAGCCCCGAGGACAGGTCAGATACGCAGTATTTT.

The rearrangement links TRBV6-5 to TRBJ1-6, with D unclear. The CDR3 spans 15 residues. Trimming left V 5 bases short and J 7 bases short, with 15 bases between. Germline CDR1 reads MNHEY; CDR2 reads SVGAGI. In nucleotides, the CDR3 is TGTGCCAGCAGTCATACTCCGGGCGAGAATTCACCCCTCCACTTT. Protein: CASSHTPGENSPLHF.

V and J are TRBV3-1 and TRBJ2-2; D is unresolved. This CDR3 comprises 14 residues. The V end was cut by 3 bases, the J end by 3 bases, with 8 bases between. In germline, CDR1 is LGHDT, CDR2 YNNKEL (reference sequence). The CDR3 loop is CASSHLGDTGELFF. CDR3 bases: TGTGCCAGCAGCCACCTGGGCGACACCGGGGAGCTGTTTTTT.